Below, 20 T cell receptor beta chains from the same sample are listed, as sequenced in a study of sequential checkpoint blockade in melanoma. Method: immunoSEQ multiplex PCR; TCRdb's copy keeps in-frame clones and lacks some. The sample lists about 2,000 clones, about 30% occurring once. As to treatment: randomized to nivolumab then ipilimumab (arm A) or the reverse (arm B). The sample consisted of tumor tissue (inferred from file names), taken from a patient given nivolumab and ipilimumab in sequence. The source of these receptors is a human donor with melanoma.

The chain uses TRBV18 and TRBJ2-7, with TRBD1 as a possible D gene (6 bases). Trimming left V 3 bases short and J 4 bases short, with 10 bases between. The length of the CDR3 is 13 residues. Looked up from germline, CDR1 is KGHSH and CDR2 is LQKENI. CDR3 amino acids: CASSPRTEYEQYF. CDR3 DNA sequence: TGTGCCAGCTCACCCAGGACAGAGTACGAGCAGTACTTC.

V and J are TRBV15 and TRBJ2-4, with TRBD2 as a possible D gene (8 bases). The V end lost 3 bases, the J end lost 8 bases, and 20 bases lay between the germline ends. The CDR3 has 16 amino acids. Germline CDR1 LNHNV, CDR2 YYDKDF (reference sequence). The CDR3 sequence: CATSRETGPGGDIQYF. CDR3 in DNA: TGTGCCACCAGCAGGGAGACAGGGCCGGGGGGGGACATTCAGTACTTC.

This clone was seen a few times. The chain recombines TRBV15 with TRBJ2-7, with D maybe TRBD1 (6 bases). V was clipped by 0 bases and J by 1 base, with 10 bases between them. CDR3 length: 15 amino acids. The germline V gene has CDR1 LNHNV and CDR2 YYDKDF (reference sequence). Here the CDR3 DNA reads TGTGCCACCAGCAGAGACGGGCAGGGGTCCTACGAGCAGTACTTC. As protein: CATSRDGQGSYEQYF.

The chain employs TRBV12-5 and TRBJ1-6; D unclear. The germline V gene encodes CDR1 LGHNT and CDR2 FRNRAP. The CDR3 covers 12 residues. DNA of the CDR3: TGTGCCAGCAACCTCTTTGGGTCACCCCTCCACTTT. Its translation: CASNLFGSPLHF. The full variable domain, with the rest looked up from reference TRBV12-5 and TRBJ1-6, is DARVTQTPRHKVTEMGQEVTMRCQPILGHNTVFWYRQTMMQGLELLAYFRNRAPLDDSGMPKDRFSAEMPDATLATLKIQPSEPRDSAVYFCASNLFGSPLHFGNGTRLTVT.

This clone turned up a few times. The CDR3 end is not reached by the read, which stops 1 residue before it; the germline J gene fills it in. The chain links TRBV6-1 to TRBJ1-4; 10 bases are shared with TRBD1. The CDR3 spans 15 residues. V lost 0 bases, J lost 6 bases, and 1 base stayed unmatched. The V gene's germline CDR1 is MNHNS and CDR2 SASEGT. The CDR3 protein is CASSEAGQGDEKLFF. The CDR3 bases that were read are TGTGCCAGCAGTGAAGCCGGACAGGGGGATGAAAAACTGTTT.

The genes are TRBV5-1 and TRBJ1-6; TRBD1 is a possible D gene (5 bases). Germline values: CDR1 SGHRS, CDR2 YFSETQ. The CDR3 loop spans 15 amino acids. Trimming removed 4 bases from V and 8 bases from J, with 16 bases in between. The CDR3 is CASSLSRRVDSPLHF. DNA for the CDR3: TGCGCCAGCAGCCTTTCCCGCAGGGTAGATTCACCCCTCCACTTT.

The chain couples TRBV14 to TRBJ2-2, with D uncertain. This CDR3 spans 15 amino acids. Per germline, CDR1 SGHDN and CDR2 FVKESK. The V end was cut by 0 bases, the J end by 5 bases, with 10 bases between. CDR3 region: CASSQDLSVTGELFF. In DNA, the CDR3 is TGTGCCAGCAGCCAAGATTTGTCAGTGACCGGGGAGCTGTTTTTT. The full variable domain, completed using reference TRBV14 and TRBJ2-2, is EAGVTQFPSHSVIEKGQTVTLRCDPISGHDNLYWYRRVMGKEIKFLLHFVKESKQDESGMPNNRFLAERTGGTYSTLKVQPAELEDSGVYFCASSQDLSVTGELFFGEGSRLTVL.

This clone is judged medium-sized. The rearrangement joins TRBV19 to TRBJ2-3, with D maybe TRBD2 (5 bases). The CDR3 extends over 13 amino acids. V dropped 6 bases and J dropped 6 bases, with 13 bases sitting between them. Germline V gene sequence: CDR1 LNHDA, CDR2 SQIVND (reference sequence). In nucleotides, the CDR3 is TGTGCCAGTAGCGGGCTAGCCAGCGATACGCAGTATTTT. Translating it yields CASSGLASDTQYF.

The chain uses TRBV7-7 and TRBJ1-6; a possible D gene is TRBD1 (5 bases). The CDR3 spans 14 residues. In germline, CDR1 is SSHAT, CDR2 FNYEAQ (reference sequence). The V end lost 4 bases, the J end lost 9 bases, and 13 bases lay between the germline ends. The CDR3 is CASSSSGPSSPLHF. CDR3 DNA: TGTGCCAGCAGCTCGTCAGGGCCCAGTTCACCCCTCCACTTT.

This clone was counted only a few times. The chain links TRBV19 to TRBJ1-2, with TRBD1 matching over 11 bases. Germline CDR1 and CDR2: LNHDA and SQIVND (reference sequence). This CDR3 has 17 amino acids. V gave up 5 bases and J gave up 3 bases; unmatched junction bases: 11. The DNA of the CDR3 is TGTGCCAGTAGTCGGGGACAGGGGGGCCTACGCGACTATGGCTACACCTTC. Translating gives CASSRGQGGLRDYGYTF.

The rearrangement joins TRBV6-8 to TRBJ2-2; weak D call: TRBD1 (6 bases). CDR3 length: 14 residues. Germline assignment: CDR1 MNHGY and CDR2 SAAAGT. Trimming left V 8 bases short and J 2 bases short, with 12 bases between. Written as DNA, the CDR3 is TGTGCCAGCGCACGGGACACTAACACCGGGGAGCTGTTTTTT. This codes for CASARDTNTGELFF.

This clone is classed as medium-sized (0.01 to 0.1%). This chain links TRBV9 with TRBJ1-2; perhaps TRBD1 as D (5 bases). With 4 bases removed from V and 2 bases from J, the gap between germline ends came to 12 bases. The germline CDR1 and CDR2 sequences are SGDLS and YYNGEE. This CDR3 region has 14 residues. CDR3 amino acids: CASSQSAGNYGYTF. CDR3 bases: TGTGCCAGCAGCCAATCGGCAGGGAACTATGGCTACACCTTC. Filled out from reference TRBV9 and TRBJ1-2, the complete variable domain reads DSGVTQTPKHLITATGQRVTLRCSPRSGDLSVYWYQQSLDQGLQFLIQYYNGEERAKGNILERFSAQQFPDLHSELNLSSLELGDSALYFCASSQSAGNYGYTFGSGTRLTVV.

The chain recombines TRBV29-1 with TRBJ2-3; 7 bases align to TRBD2. J lost 1 base, V lost 6 bases, and 4 bases had no gene match. The CDR3 sequence is 13 residues long. Germline V lookup: CDR1 SQVTM, CDR2 ANQGSEA. CDR3 sequence: CSVLRGGTDTQYF. Written as DNA, the CDR3 is TGCAGCGTCCTACGGGGGGGCACAGATACGCAGTATTTT.

Regarding this clone: The read terminates 1 residue ahead of where the CDR3 ends, so the germline J gene completes it. The rearrangement joins TRBV10-3 to TRBJ2-1; 7 bases fit TRBD2. The CDR3 consists of 17 residues. Germline loops: CDR1 ENHRY, CDR2 SYGVKD. Trimming took 0 bases from V and 3 from J; bases not matched to a gene: 8. CDR3 protein: CAISESRASGDYNEQFF. The CDR3 DNA, read in part, is TGTGCCATCAGTGAGTCAAGAGCTAGCGGAGACTACAATGAGCAGTTC.

This sequence joins TRBV11-3 and TRBJ1-2, with D perhaps TRBD1 (6 bases). Germline lookup yields CDR1 SGHNT and CDR2 YENEEA. The CDR3 sequence is 14 residues long. V lost 5 bases and J 7 bases, leaving 17 bases between the germline ends. Here the CDR3 DNA reads TGTGCCAGCAGCCAATTAAAACCAGGGGTTGGCTACACCTTC. It translates to CASSQLKPGVGYTF.

The chain is built from TRBV5-1 and TRBJ2-3; TRBD2 aligns across 8 bases. The CDR3 has 14 residues. CDR1 is SGHRS and CDR2 is YFSETQ in the germline V gene. V was clipped by 8 bases and J by 4 bases; unmatched bases: 9. In DNA form, the CDR3 reads TGCGCCAGTGCCGGGGGCGGGGGGCCAGATACGCAGTATTTT. This translates into CASAGGGGPDTQYF. Full variable domain (outside the CDR3, taken from reference TRBV5-1 and TRBJ2-3): KAGVTQTPRYLIKTRGQQVTLSCSPISGHRSVSWYQQTPGQGLQFLFEYFSETQRNKGNFPGRFSGRQFSNSRSEMNVSTLELGDSALYLCASAGGGGPDTQYFGPGTRLTVL.

This clone came up a few times. The genes are TRBV6-8 and TRBJ1-3; 10 nucleotides line up with TRBD1. The germline CDR1 and CDR2 sequences are MNHGY and SAAAGT. The ends lost 5 bases at V and 0 bases at J; junction bases unmatched: 4. The CDR3 is 16 residues long. In DNA form, the CDR3 reads TGTGCCAGCAGTCCGACAGGGGGCTTCTCTGGAAACACCATATATTTT. This codes for CASSPTGGFSGNTIYF.

V usage is TRBV6-8 and J usage is TRBJ1-2; the D gene is possibly TRBD1 (6 bases). The germline V and J ends were trimmed by 6 bases and 7 bases, with 15 bases remaining between them. Germline values: CDR1 MNHGY, CDR2 SAAAGT. This CDR3 has 13 amino acids. DNA for the CDR3: TGTGCCAGCAGGACTGGAGGGGGAGGTGGCTACACCTTC. This codes for CASRTGGGGGYTF.

J is TRBJ1-5 and V is TRBV19; D call uncertain. Trimming pared 6 bases from V and 1 base from J, leaving 4 bases between. The CDR3 runs to 12 residues. Germline V CDR1 and CDR2: LNHDA, SQIVND (reference sequence). The CDR3 loop reads CASRESNQPQHF. As DNA, the CDR3 is TGTGCCAGTAGAGAGAGCAATCAGCCCCAGCATTTT. Variable domain in full (rest from reference TRBV19 and TRBJ1-5): DGGITQSPKYLFRKEGQNVTLSCEQNLNHDAMYWYRQDPGQGLRLIYYSQIVNDFQKGDIAEGYSVSREKKESFPLTVTSAQKNPTAFYLCASRESNQPQHFGDGTRLSIL.

The rearrangement joins TRBV11-3 to TRBJ2-5, with 10 bases aligning to TRBD1. Germline V gene data show CDR1 as SGHNT and CDR2 as YENEEA. The CDR3 spans 16 residues. Germline trimming cut 3 bases from V and 7 bases from J; bases unmatched to any gene: 11. The CDR3 sequence: CASSFRGTGAPGTQYF. CDR3 coding DNA: TGTGCCAGCAGCTTTCGTGGGACAGGGGCCCCGGGGACCCAGTACTTC.